This passage covers 26 T cell receptor beta chains from one sample sequenced in a study of human T cells and chemical hapten exposure. Time point described: pre-sensitization, week 0. Treatment denoted: therapeutic diphenylcyclopropenone sensitization with weekly scalp DPC. TCRdb re-derived calls from the RACE reads in MiXCR, one entry per CDR3 protein. The sample lists more than 300,000 distinct CDR3 sequences, around 5.5% seen once, with approximately 8.2% in the top ten. This sample comprised whole blood, obtained in connection with sensitization to the hapten diphenylcyclopropenone (DPC). The receptors stem from a woman aged 18-35 years with alopecia areata. Some clones in this sample may be carry-over from other donors' samples.

This clonotype has at least ten counts. V and J are TRBV11-2 and TRBJ2-1, with 8 bases fitting TRBD2. V was pared by 5 bases and J by 4 bases, with 4 bases of the junction left unmatched. The CDR3 is 14 amino acids. Germline V gene lookup returns CDR1 SGHAT and CDR2 FQNNGV. The CDR3 sequence is CASSPSGPYNEQFF. The DNA for the CDR3 is TGTGCCAGCAGCCCTAGCGGGCCTTACAATGAGCAGTTCTTC.

This clonotype was seen many times. The J gene is TRBJ2-1, the V gene TRBV29-1; 9 nucleotides line up with TRBD2. The J segment lost 9 bases and the V segment lost 1 base, leaving 4 bases of the junction unmatched. CDR3 length: 13 amino acids. The germline gives CDR1 SQVTM, CDR2 ANQGSEA. Written as DNA, the CDR3 is TGCAGCGTTGAAGGTTCACTAGCGGGTGAGCAGTTCTTC. Its protein product is CSVEGSLAGEQFF.

This chain links TRBV13 with TRBJ1-4; unclear D gene. The CDR3 is 14 amino acids. V lost 4 bases to trimming and J lost 5 bases, with 11 bases between them. Looked up from germline, CDR1 is PRHDT and CDR2 is FYEKMQ (reference sequence). The CDR3 loop is CASSSGRRNEKLFF. The CDR3 region has the DNA TGTGCCAGCAGCTCAGGACGGAGAAATGAAAAACTGTTTTTT. Based on the CDR3 plus reference TRBV13 and TRBJ1-4, the full variable domain is AAGVIQSPRHLIKEKRETATLKCYPIPRHDTVYWYQQGPGQDPQFLISFYEKMQSDKGSIPDRFSAQQFSDYHSELNMSSLELGDSALYFCASSSGRRNEKLFFGSGTQLSVL.

There are many counts of this clonotype. This chain uses TRBV20-1 with TRBJ2-3; TRBD2 agrees at 14 bases. The junction had 12 bases not matched to a gene; V was cut back by 6 bases and J by 1 base. This CDR3 has 18 residues. Germline CDR1 reads DFQATT; CDR2 reads SNEGSKA (reference sequence). CDR3 nucleotide sequence: TGCAGTGCACCCGGGACTAGCGGGGGTCCCACTCGCACAGATACGCAGTATTTT. Translation gives CSAPGTSGGPTRTDTQYF.

This clonotype has only a few counts. The rearrangement uses TRBV19 and TRBJ1-5; TRBD1 aligns across 9 bases. The V and J ends lost 9 bases and 2 bases, in that order; junction bases with no gene match: 8. This CDR3 contains 15 residues. Germline CDR1 is LNHDA and CDR2 is SQIVND (reference sequence). The chain's CDR3 is CASSEGDRGNQPQHF. CDR3 coding DNA: TGTGCCAGCTCGGAAGGGGACAGGGGCAATCAGCCCCAGCATTTT. Full variable domain (outside the CDR3, taken from reference TRBV19 and TRBJ1-5): DGGITQSPKYLFRKEGQNVTLSCEQNLNHDAMYWYRQDPGQGLRLIYYSQIVNDFQKGDIAEGYSVSREKKESFPLTVTSAQKNPTAFYLCASSEGDRGNQPQHFGDGTRLSIL.

The sample holds a few counts of this clonotype. The V gene is TRBV7-8, the J gene TRBJ2-5; D call uncertain. This CDR3 region has 15 residues. Trimming took off 0 bases at V and 3 bases at J, with 11 bases between the two ends. CDR1 and CDR2 (germline): SGHVS, FQNEAQ. CDR3 coding DNA: TGTGCCAGCAGCTTAGCGGTCCGGTCCGAAGAGACCCAGTACTTC. Encoded protein: CASSLAVRSEETQYF.

This clonotype was detected ten times or more. The chain links TRBV7-8 to TRBJ1-4; D remains ambiguous. Germline V gene data show CDR1 as SGHVS and CDR2 as FQNEAQ. This CDR3 comprises 18 residues. Trimming stripped 5 bases from V and 1 base from J, with 20 bases between. The CDR3 nucleotides read TGTGCCAGCAGCCACTTACTCAATCGCCCCGGAACTAATGAAAAACTGTTTTTT. Its translation: CASSHLLNRPGTNEKLFF.

This clonotype has only a few counts. The chain has TRBV7-9 and TRBJ2-5, with D perhaps TRBD1 (6 bases). V was cut by 4 bases and J by 5 bases, with 11 bases left in between. The CDR3 has 13 residues. Per germline, CDR1 SEHNR and CDR2 FQNEAQ (reference sequence). As DNA, the CDR3 is TGTGCCAGCAGCTCACAGGGCGGGGAGACCCAGTACTTC. Translating gives CASSSQGGETQYF.

The chain uses TRBV9 and TRBJ1-2; D not certain. V was pared by 3 bases and J by 2 bases, with 11 bases between. This CDR3 region has 14 residues. Looked up from germline, CDR1 is SGDLS and CDR2 is YYNGEE. In DNA form, the CDR3 reads TGTGCCAGCAGCGCTCATCCACAGAACTATGGCTACACCTTC. Amino acids: CASSAHPQNYGYTF.

The chain couples TRBV21-1 to TRBJ2-7; TRBD1, the D gene given by the table, was not confirmed from the DNA. TRBV21-1 is given as a pseudogene. This CDR3 is 15 amino acids long. This CDR3 is CASSKEPGGSYEQYF. Here the CDR3 DNA reads TGTGCCAGCAGCAAAGAGCCGGGGGGCTCCTACGAGCAGTACTTC.

This clonotype was detected only a few times. The V call is TRBV3-1, the J call TRBJ2-1; the D gene is possibly TRBD1 (6 bases). V was pared by 8 bases and J by 0 bases, with 17 bases between. CDR3 size: 16 residues. Germline V lookup: CDR1 LGHDT, CDR2 YNNKEL (reference sequence). The CDR3 is CASHKGDASSYNEQFF. The CDR3 DNA sequence: TGTGCCAGCCACAAGGGGGACGCCAGCTCCTACAATGAGCAGTTCTTC.

This clonotype has a handful of counts. For the CDR3, the DNA is TGTGCCAGCAGCCCTATAGGAACCGGGGAGCTGTTTTTT. Translated: CASSPIGTGELFF. This chain joins TRBV6-6 and TRBJ2-2; D uncertain. The V gene's germline CDR1 is MNHNY and CDR2 SVGAGI (reference sequence). The CDR3 is 13 residues long. The V end was cut by 6 bases, the J end by 5 bases, with 10 bases between.

The CDR3 DNA is TGTGCCAGCAGCTTGCTGGCCGGCGGCAATCAGCCCCAGCATTTT. Residues: CASSLLAGGNQPQHF. J is TRBJ1-5 and V is TRBV5-5; D is undetermined. V lost 1 base and J 2 bases, leaving 10 bases between the germline ends. Germline V gene lookup returns CDR1 SGHKS and CDR2 YYEKEE (reference sequence). There are 15 residues in the CDR3.

V gene TRBV4-1 combines with J gene TRBJ2-1, with TRBD2 matching over 12 bases. The trim removed 1 base at V and 7 bases at J, leaving 8 bases unmatched. The CDR3 has 17 amino acids. Germline V gene lookup returns CDR1 MGHRA and CDR2 YSYEKL. Here the CDR3 DNA reads TGCGCCAGCAGCCAAGCTTTCACTAGCGGGGGGTGGAATGAGCAGTTCTTC. Its protein product is CASSQAFTSGGWNEQFF.

This clonotype has ten or more counts. V usage is TRBV7-2 and J usage is TRBJ1-5; D is ambiguous. Looked up from germline, CDR1 is SGHTA and CDR2 is FQGNSA. This CDR3 comprises 13 residues. V dropped 1 base and J dropped 6 bases, with 7 bases sitting between them. CDR3 bases: TGTGCCAGCAGCTTAGTCTATGCTCAGCCCCAGCATTTT. Its protein is CASSLVYAQPQHF.

In its sample, this clonotype was seen many times. The rearrangement links TRBV5-1 to TRBJ2-2; no clear D. Germline V lookup: CDR1 SGHRS, CDR2 YFSETQ. This CDR3 region has 15 residues. Trimming left V 2 bases short and J 0 bases short, with 8 bases between. CDR3 bases: TGCGCCAGCAGCTTATCCGAAGCGAACACCGGGGAGCTGTTTTTT. The encoded protein is CASSLSEANTGELFF.

Ten or more counts support this clonotype. In nucleotides, the CDR3 is TGCAGCGTTACGACAGGGGGCATGGGCACTGAAGCTTTCTTT. It encodes CSVTTGGMGTEAFF. The chain uses TRBV29-1 and TRBJ1-1; 10 bases are shared with TRBD1. CDR3 length: 14 amino acids. Trimming cost V 5 bases and J 4 bases; bases outside gene matches: 7. Per the germline V gene, CDR1 is SQVTM and CDR2 is ANQGSEA.

This clonotype was seen a handful of times. This chain links TRBV4-1 with TRBJ2-7, with 7 bases that match TRBD1. The J segment lost 6 bases and the V segment lost 0 bases, leaving 8 bases of the junction unmatched. Germline V CDR1 and CDR2: MGHRA, YSYEKL. This CDR3 spans 15 amino acids. This CDR3 reads CASSQDDTGVSEQYF. The CDR3 DNA reads TGCGCCAGCAGCCAAGATGACACAGGGGTGTCCGAGCAGTACTTC.

V and J are TRBV9 and TRBJ1-3; unclear D gene. This CDR3 has 16 residues. V lost 3 bases, J lost 4 bases, and 17 bases lay in between. The V gene's germline CDR1 is SGDLS and CDR2 YYNGEE. CDR3 amino acids: CASSGEFGVTGNTIYF. As DNA, the CDR3 is TGTGCCAGCAGCGGGGAGTTCGGGGTTACCGGAAACACCATATATTTT. Supplemented by reference TRBV9 and TRBJ1-3, the full variable domain reads DSGVTQTPKHLITATGQRVTLRCSPRSGDLSVYWYQQSLDQGLQFLIQYYNGEERAKGNILERFSAQQFPDLHSELNLSSLELGDSALYFCASSGEFGVTGNTIYFGEGSWLTVV.

This clonotype was picked up many times. This chain joins TRBV3-1 and TRBJ1-2; D call uncertain. Germline V gene sequence: CDR1 LGHDT, CDR2 YNNKEL (reference sequence). The CDR3 spans 14 residues. V was cut by 7 bases and J by 2 bases, with 14 bases left in between. CDR3 loop: CASNPKASNYGYTF. DNA of the CDR3: TGTGCCAGCAACCCCAAAGCGAGCAACTATGGCTACACCTTC.

This chain connects TRBV10-3 to TRBJ1-2; D not resolved. V lost 7 bases to trimming and J lost 0 bases, with 15 bases between them. The CDR3 length is 15 residues. Germline CDR1 is ENHRY and CDR2 is SYGVKD. CDR3 coding DNA: TGTGCCATCACCAGTACGACAAGCACTAACTATGGCTACACCTTC. It specifies CAITSTTSTNYGYTF.

Turning to this clonotype: Germline and junction disagree at one end, which may indicate a read error. The V gene is TRBV6-5, the J gene TRBJ1-1; D unresolved. This CDR3 region has 12 residues. CDR1 is MNHEY, CDR2 SVGAGI, per germline. CDR3 sequence (DNA): TGTGCCAGCAGTCGAACGAACACTGAAGCTTCCTTT. Protein product: CASSRTNTEASF.

This clonotype was detected only a few times. The gene calls are TRBV7-8 and TRBJ2-2, with D tentatively TRBD1 or TRBD2 (5 bases each). Germline assignment: CDR1 SGHVS and CDR2 FQNEAQ. The CDR3 has 15 residues. V was shortened by 5 bases and J by 1 base, with 11 bases between the two germline ends. CDR3 region: CASSRGRLNTGELFF. The CDR3 coding sequence is TGTGCCAGCAGCAGGGGACGGTTGAACACCGGGGAGCTGTTTTTT.

This clonotype was picked up many times. The chain has TRBV14 and TRBJ1-3, with D perhaps TRBD1 (5 bases). The germline V gene encodes CDR1 SGHDN and CDR2 FVKESK. Trimming stripped 2 bases from V and 2 bases from J, with 13 bases between. This CDR3 region has 16 residues. CDR3 sequence (DNA): TGTGCCAGCAGCCAAACCATGGGACCGACTGGAAACACCATATATTTT. Its protein is CASSQTMGPTGNTIYF.

This clonotype turned up a few times. The rearrangement joins TRBV19 to TRBJ2-4, with D possibly matching TRBD2 (6 bases). CDR3 length equals 15 residues. V lost 6 bases to trimming and J lost 6 bases, with 18 bases between them. Germline V CDR1 and CDR2: LNHDA, SQIVND (reference sequence). Here the CDR3 reads CASRDSGSGRNIQYF. As DNA, the CDR3 is TGTGCCAGTAGAGACTCGGGGTCCGGGAGAAACATTCAGTACTTC.

The rearrangement links TRBV5-1 to TRBJ2-5; D gene ambiguous. V was cut by 1 base and J by 0 bases, with 10 bases left in between. Germline V CDR1 and CDR2: SGHRS, YFSETQ. The CDR3 covers 15 residues. The chain's CDR3 is CASSLKPRDQETQYF. The CDR3 DNA follows: TGCGCCAGCAGCTTGAAGCCTAGGGACCAAGAGACCCAGTACTTC.